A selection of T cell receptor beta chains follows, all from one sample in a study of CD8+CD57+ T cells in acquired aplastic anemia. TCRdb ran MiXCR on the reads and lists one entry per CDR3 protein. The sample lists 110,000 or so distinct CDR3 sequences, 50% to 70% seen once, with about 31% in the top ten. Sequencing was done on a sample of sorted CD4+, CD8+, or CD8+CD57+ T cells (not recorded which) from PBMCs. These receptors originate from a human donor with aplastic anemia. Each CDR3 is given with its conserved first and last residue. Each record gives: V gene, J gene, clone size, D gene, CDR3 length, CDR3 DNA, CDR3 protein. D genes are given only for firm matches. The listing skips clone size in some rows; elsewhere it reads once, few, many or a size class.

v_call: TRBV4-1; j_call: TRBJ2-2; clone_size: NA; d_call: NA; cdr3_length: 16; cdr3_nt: TGCGCCAGCAGCCACCCCAATGGCGCGAACACCGGGGAGCTGTTTTTT; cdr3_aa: CASSHPNGANTGELFF
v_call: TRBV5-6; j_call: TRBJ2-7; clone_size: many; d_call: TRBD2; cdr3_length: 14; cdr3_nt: TGTGCCAGCAGCTTTCTACCAGCGGGAGTTGAGCAGTACTTC; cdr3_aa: CASSFLPAGVEQYF
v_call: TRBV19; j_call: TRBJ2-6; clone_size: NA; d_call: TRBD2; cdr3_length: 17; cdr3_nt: TGTGCCAGTAGTATAGTAGCGGGTCCCTCTGGGGCCAACGTCCTGACTTTC; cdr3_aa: CASSIVAGPSGANVLTF
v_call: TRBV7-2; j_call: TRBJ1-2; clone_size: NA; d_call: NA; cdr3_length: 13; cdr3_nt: TGTGCCAGCAGCCTGGGACACCCTAATGGCTACACCTTC; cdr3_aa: CASSLGHPNGYTF
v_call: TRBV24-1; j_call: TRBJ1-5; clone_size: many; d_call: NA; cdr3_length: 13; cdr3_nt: TGTGCCACCAGTAAAGGGTGGAATCAGCCCCAGCATTTT; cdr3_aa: CATSKGWNQPQHF
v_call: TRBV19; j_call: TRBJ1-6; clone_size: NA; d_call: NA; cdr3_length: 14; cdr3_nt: TGTGCCGGTAGTATAACCGGGATGAATTCACCCCTCCACTTT; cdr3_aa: CAGSITGMNSPLHF
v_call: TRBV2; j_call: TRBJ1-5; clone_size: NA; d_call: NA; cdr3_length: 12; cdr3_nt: TGTGCCAGCAGTGACCGGGACCGTGTCCAGCATTTT; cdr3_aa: CASSDRDRVQHF
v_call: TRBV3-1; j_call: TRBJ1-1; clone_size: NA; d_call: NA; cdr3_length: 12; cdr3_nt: TGTGCCAGCAGCAAGTGGTGGGGGGAAGCTTTCTTT; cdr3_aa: CASSKWWGEAFF
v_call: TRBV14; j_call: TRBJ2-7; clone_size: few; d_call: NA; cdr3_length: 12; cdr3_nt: TGTGCCAGCAGCGGACCACCCTACGAGCAGTACTTC; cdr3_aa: CASSGPPYEQYF
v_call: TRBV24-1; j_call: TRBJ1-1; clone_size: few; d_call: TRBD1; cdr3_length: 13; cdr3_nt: TGTGCCACCAGTGGTCTTCCGGGACAGGAAGCTTTCTTT; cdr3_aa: CATSGLPGQEAFF
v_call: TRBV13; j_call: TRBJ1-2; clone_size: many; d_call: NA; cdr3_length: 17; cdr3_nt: TGTGCCAGCAGCCCACTGGGGCAGGGCTCCCCTAACTATGGCTACACCTTC; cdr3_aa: CASSPLGQGSPNYGYTF
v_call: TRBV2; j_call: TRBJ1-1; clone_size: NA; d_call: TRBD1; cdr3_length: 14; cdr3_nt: TGTGCCAGCAGAGGGGACAGGGCGAACACTGAAGCTTTCTTT; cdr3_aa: CASRGDRANTEAFF
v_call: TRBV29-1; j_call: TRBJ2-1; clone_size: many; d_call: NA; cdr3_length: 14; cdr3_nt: TGCAGCGTTGCTAGGGGTCCTTCCCACAATGAGCAGTTCTTC; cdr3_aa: CSVARGPSHNEQFF
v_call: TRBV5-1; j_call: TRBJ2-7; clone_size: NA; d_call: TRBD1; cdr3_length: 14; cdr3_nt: TGCGCCAGCAGCTCGACAGGGAGTAGATACGAGCAGTACTTC; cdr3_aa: CASSSTGSRYEQYF
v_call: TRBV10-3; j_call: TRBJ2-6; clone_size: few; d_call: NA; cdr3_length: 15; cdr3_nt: TGTGCCATCAGTGGGGGGCGGCCTGGGGCCAACGTCCTGACTTTC; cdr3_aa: CAISGGRPGANVLTF
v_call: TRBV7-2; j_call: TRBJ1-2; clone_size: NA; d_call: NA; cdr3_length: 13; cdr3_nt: TGTGCCAGCAGCTTAGAGCCGACCTATGGCTACACCTTC; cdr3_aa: CASSLEPTYGYTF
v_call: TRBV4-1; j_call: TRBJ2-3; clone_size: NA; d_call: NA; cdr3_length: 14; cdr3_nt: TGCGCCAGCAGTAGCGTGGGGAGCACAGATACGCAGTATTTT; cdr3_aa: CASSSVGSTDTQYF
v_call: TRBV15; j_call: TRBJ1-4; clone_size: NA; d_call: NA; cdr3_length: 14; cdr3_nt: TGTGCCACCAGCAGAGGAGGGGAGAATGAAAAACTGTTTTTT; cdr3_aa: CATSRGGENEKLFF
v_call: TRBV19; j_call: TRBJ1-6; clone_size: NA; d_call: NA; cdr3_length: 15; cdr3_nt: TGTGCCAGTAGTATGGATCAGGGAGATAATTCACCCCTCCACTTT; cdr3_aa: CASSMDQGDNSPLHF
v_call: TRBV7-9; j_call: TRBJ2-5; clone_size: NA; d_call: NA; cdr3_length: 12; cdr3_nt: TGTGCCAGCAGTTCCGGGGAACCGACCCAGTACTTC; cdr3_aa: CASSSGEPTQYF
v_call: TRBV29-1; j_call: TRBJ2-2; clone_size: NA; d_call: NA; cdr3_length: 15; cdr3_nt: TGCAGCGTTGAAGGGGGCAGGGGGGTCACCGGGGAGCTGTTTTTT; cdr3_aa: CSVEGGRGVTGELFF
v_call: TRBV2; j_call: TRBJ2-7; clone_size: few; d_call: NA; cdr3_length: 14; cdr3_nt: TGTGCCAGCAGTGAAGTTCGGCGGGACGACGAGCAGTACTTC; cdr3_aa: CASSEVRRDDEQYF
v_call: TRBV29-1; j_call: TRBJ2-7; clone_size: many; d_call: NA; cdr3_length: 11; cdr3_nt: TGCAGCGTTGATGGCGGTTACGAGCAGTACTTC; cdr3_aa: CSVDGGYEQYF
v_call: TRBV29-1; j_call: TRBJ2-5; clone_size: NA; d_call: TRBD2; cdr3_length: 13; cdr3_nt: TGCAGCTTCGCTGGGAGGGGACAAGAGACCCAGTACTTC; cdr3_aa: CSFAGRGQETQYF
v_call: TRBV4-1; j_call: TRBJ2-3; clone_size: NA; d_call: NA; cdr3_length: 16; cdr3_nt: TGCGCCAGCAGCCAAGGCGGGCGGGGCCCCACAGATACGCAGTATTTT; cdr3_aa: CASSQGGRGPTDTQYF
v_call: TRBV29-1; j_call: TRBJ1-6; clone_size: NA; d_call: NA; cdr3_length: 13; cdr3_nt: TGCAGCGTTGGCGGGGACGGGGATTCACCCCTCCACTTT; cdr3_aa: CSVGGDGDSPLHF
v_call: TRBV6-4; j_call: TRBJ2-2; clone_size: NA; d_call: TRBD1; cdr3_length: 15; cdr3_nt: TGTGCCAGCAGCAACGACAGGGGGGAAACCGGGGAGCTGTTTTTT; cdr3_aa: CASSNDRGETGELFF
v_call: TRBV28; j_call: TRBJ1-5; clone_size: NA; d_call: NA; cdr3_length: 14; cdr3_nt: TGTGCCACCATAGAAGCGGCCCCCAATCAGCCCCAGCATTTT; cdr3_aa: CATIEAAPNQPQHF